What follows are 19 T cell receptor beta chains derived from one specimen sequenced in a study of Graves' ophthalmopathy and Graves' hyperthyroidism. The authors amplified TCR beta CDR3 regions from RNA transcripts. HTBI-primed RT-PCR formed the first round, and a multiplex PCR formed the second. One entry per CDR3 protein results from TCRdb running MiXCR on the multiplex PCR reads. The table records roughly 410,000 distinct CDR3 sequences, less than 20% of them present only once. Source material: peripheral blood. Every receptor here comes from a young woman with stable Graves' hyperthyroidism.

This clonotype was detected ten times or more. This sequence joins TRBV12-3 or TRBV12-4 and TRBJ2-7; 9 bases map to TRBD2. J gave up 6 bases and V 8 bases, and 11 bases lay outside the gene matches. The length of the CDR3 is 14 residues. The CDR3 nucleotides are TGTGCCAGCTCCGTAGCGGGGGCCCATTTCGAGCAGTACTTC. Its protein is CASSVAGAHFEQYF.

At least ten counts were recorded for this clonotype. The V and J genes are TRBV12-5 and TRBJ2-2; the D gene is possibly TRBD1 (5 bases). The CDR3 contains 14 residues. V was shortened by 5 bases and J by 1 base, with 8 bases between the two germline ends. CDR1 and CDR2 (germline): LGHNT, FRNRAP. The CDR3 nucleotides read TGTGCTAGTGGTGCCAGGGAGAACACCGGGGAGCTGTTTTTT. Translated, it gives CASGARENTGELFF.

This clonotype was seen ten or more times. The chain uses TRBV12-3 or TRBV12-4 and TRBJ2-7; D is perhaps TRBD2 (6 bases). Trimming removed 5 bases at V and 2 bases at J, with 16 bases between. This CDR3 contains 15 residues. CDR3: CASSARDSLAYEQYF. Written as DNA, the CDR3 is TGTGCCAGCAGTGCCCGGGACTCCCTCGCCTACGAGCAGTACTTC.

The chain couples TRBV7-3 to TRBJ2-7; TRBD2 matches at 8 bases. This CDR3 has 14 amino acids. Germline CDR1 and CDR2: SGHTA and FQGTGA. V lost 7 bases to trimming and J lost 3 bases; unmatched junction nucleotides: 8. The CDR3 bases are TGTGCCAGCACCCCGGGGGGGGCCCGCTACGAGCAGTACTTC. It translates to CASTPGGARYEQYF.

This clonotype was found many times. In DNA form, the CDR3 reads TGCGCCAGCAGCGGGACAGGCATGAACACTGAAGCTTTCTTT. It is translated as CASSGTGMNTEAFF. The chain carries TRBV5-1 and TRBJ1-1; 8 nucleotides match TRBD1. This CDR3 has 14 residues. From germline, CDR1 is SGHRS and CDR2 YFSETQ. Trimming took 4 bases from V and 0 from J; bases not matched to a gene: 2.

This clonotype was seen at least ten times. This sequence joins TRBV29-1 and TRBJ2-5; D might be TRBD1 (5 bases). The V end lost 3 bases, the J end lost 4 bases, and 9 bases lay between the germline ends. CDR3 length: 12 amino acids. Germline CDR1 and CDR2: SQVTM and ANQGSEA. CDR3 in amino acids: CSVDRVGETQYF. The CDR3 nucleotides read TGCAGCGTTGACAGGGTAGGAGAGACCCAGTACTTC.

This clonotype was seen many times. The J gene is TRBJ1-2, the V gene TRBV6-5; D is undetermined. This CDR3 is built from 13 residues. Trimming took 2 bases from V and 8 from J, leaving 12 bases between them. CDR1 and CDR2 (germline): MNHEY, SVGAGI. CDR3 DNA sequence: TGTGCCAGCAGTTACGGCGGGAGGGAAGGCTACACCTTC. Protein product: CASSYGGREGYTF.

This chain joins TRBV24-1 and TRBJ2-2; TRBD1 matches at 9 bases. Losses at the gene ends were 5 bases for V and 1 base for J; bases not matched to a gene: 10. Germline V gene sequence: CDR1 KGHDR, CDR2 SFDVKD. The CDR3 is 18 amino acids. This chain's CDR3 is CATSAARPGQGNTGELFF. The CDR3 DNA reads TGTGCCACCAGTGCCGCCCGTCCGGGACAGGGGAACACCGGGGAGCTGTTTTTT.

The count of this clonotype is one. A clone one base away is much larger, so this may be a read error. The rearrangement links TRBV5-1 to TRBJ2-4; 10 nucleotides agree with TRBD1. The CDR3 totals 18 residues. Germline V gene sequence: CDR1 SGHRS, CDR2 YFSETQ. The CDR3 sequence is CASSPRDRGFLAKNSQYF. In DNA form, the CDR3 reads TGCGCCAGCAGCCCTCGGGACAGGGGTTTCTTAGCCAAAAACAGTCAGTACTTC.

This clonotype was picked up many times. The rearrangement uses TRBV4-1 and TRBJ2-2; maybe TRBD1 (6 bases). Between the trimmed V and J ends, which lost 3 bases and 2 bases, there was a span of 13 bases. CDR1 MGHRA and CDR2 YSYEKL come from the germline V gene. This CDR3 contains 16 residues. CDR3 loop: CASSHTVQGNTGELFF. CDR3 nucleotide sequence: TGCGCCAGCAGCCACACCGTACAGGGAAACACCGGGGAGCTGTTTTTT.

This clonotype has a single count. V gene TRBV4-1 combines with J gene TRBJ2-2; D may be TRBD2 (6 bases). The ends were cut back, 1 base at V and 3 bases at J, with 18 bases in the middle. Germline V gene data show CDR1 as MGHRA and CDR2 as YSYEKL. The length of the CDR3 is 18 residues. The CDR3 loop is CASSQGIGSGLYTGELFF. The CDR3 nucleotides are TGCGCCAGCAGCCAAGGTATAGGAAGCGGGCTATACACCGGGGAGCTGTTTTTT.

V gene TRBV3-1 combines with J gene TRBJ2-2, with 11 bases fitting TRBD2. Germline V gene data show CDR1 as LGHDT and CDR2 as YNNKEL (reference sequence). Trimming removed 7 bases from V and 4 bases from J; junction bases left unmatched: 8. The CDR3 sequence is 16 residues long. The CDR3 coding sequence is TGTGCCAGCACCGATAGCGGGGGGGCCGGCACCGGGGAGCTGTTTTTT. It yields the protein CASTDSGGAGTGELFF.

This clonotype came up a few times. The chain combines TRBV5-6 with TRBJ1-1; tentatively, D is TRBD1 (6 bases). The CDR3 sequence is 19 residues long. The V gene lost 0 bases and the J gene lost 0 bases, with 21 bases spanning the gap. Germline V CDR1 and CDR2: SGHDT, YYEEEE. The CDR3 DNA reads TGTGCCAGCAGCTTGGTCTCGACAGGAGGAGGACAAGTGAACACTGAAGCTTTCTTT. It codes for CASSLVSTGGGQVNTEAFF.

This clonotype has at least ten counts. This chain links TRBV6-1 with TRBJ1-2; possibly TRBD1 for D (6 bases). Trimming pared 4 bases from V and 0 bases from J, leaving 9 bases between. The CDR3 loop spans 14 amino acids. Germline V lookup: CDR1 MNHNS, CDR2 SASEGT. The CDR3 DNA is TGTGCCAGCAGTGCAGGGGAAGCTAACTATGGCTACACCTTC. This translates into CASSAGEANYGYTF.

This clonotype was counted between two and nine times. The chain couples TRBV4-1 to TRBJ2-7; the match to TRBD2 covers 9 bases. Germline trimming cut 3 bases from V and 7 bases from J; bases unmatched to any gene: 10. The CDR3 length is 15 residues. The germline V gene has CDR1 MGHRA and CDR2 YSYEKL. The CDR3 spells CASSHPTSGILEQYF. DNA of the CDR3: TGCGCCAGCAGCCACCCGACTAGCGGCATCCTGGAGCAGTACTTC.

The table lists this clonotype with many counts. The genes are TRBV12-3 or TRBV12-4 and TRBJ2-5; the D gene is possibly TRBD1 (5 bases). V was shortened by 6 bases and J by 3 bases, with 14 bases between the two germline ends. This CDR3 region has 14 residues. CDR3 in amino acids: CASSPLGREETQYF. DNA of the CDR3: TGTGCCAGCAGCCCCCTTGGCAGGGAAGAGACCCAGTACTTC.

Ten or more counts support this clonotype. This chain uses TRBV27 with TRBJ1-6; D unclear. The CDR3 sequence is 15 residues long. V gave up 3 bases and J gave up 3 bases, with 9 bases separating them. Germline V gene lookup returns CDR1 MNHEY and CDR2 SMNVEV (reference sequence). CDR3 nucleotide sequence: TGTGCCAGCAGTTTTGGAGAATTCTATAATTCACCCCTCCACTTT. Amino acid sequence: CASSFGEFYNSPLHF.

The sample holds many counts of this clonotype. The chain links TRBV6-2 or TRBV6-3 to TRBJ2-7; 8 bases are a match to TRBD2. The CDR3 contains 15 residues. Losses at the gene ends were 8 bases for V and 12 bases for J; bases not matched to a gene: 21. The germline CDR1 and CDR2 sequences are MNHEY and SVGEGT. CDR3 sequence: CASAYPGTSVVRTYF. The CDR3 nucleotides read TGTGCCAGCGCTTATCCCGGGACTAGTGTGGTCCGTACGTACTTC.

This clonotype was seen a handful of times. The chain links TRBV7-9 to TRBJ2-5, with D maybe TRBD1 (6 bases). The CDR3 has 15 amino acids. CDR1 and CDR2 (germline): SEHNR, FQNEAQ (reference sequence). Deletions cut 4 bases from V and 4 bases from J, with 16 bases between. The CDR3, as DNA: TGTGCCAGCAGCTCCTCAGGGGAAGGGGGAGAGACCCAGTACTTC. Translation: CASSSSGEGGETQYF.